By share of the sample, the clone carrying this T cell receptor (beta chain) is medium-sized (0.01 to 0.1%). Its antigen is not known. Gene names refer to mouse genes. Read coverage stops 1 residue before the CDR3 terminus; the germline J gene supplies the remainder. V lost 5 bases, J lost 4 bases, and 6 bases stayed unmatched. The germline gives CDR1 LGHDT, CDR2 YNNKQL (reference sequence). CDR3 size: 14 residues. Time point of the sample: mouse harvest day 7 after allogeneic transplant. Mouse grafts combined 10^7 T-cell-depleted bone marrow cells with 10^6 splenic CD5+ T cells. B6 (H2b) cells into BALB/c (H2d) mice; tissues taken at day 7 or 14. These data originate in a study of tissue T cells after allogeneic stem cell transplantation. Using immunoSEQ multiplex PCR, the repertoire was profiled, and TCRdb retains in-frame clones only, with some absent. The table lists roughly 10,000 clones, under 40% of them singletons.

Study-wide results and caveats: Across patients, clones rarely overlapped, yet motif clusters were shared tissue-specifically. This small cohort was clinically heterogeneous, and sampling depth was a limitation.

Sequenced material: skin. This TCR came from a female BALB/c mouse given C57BL/6 T cells with graft-versus-host disease after an allogeneic hematopoietic cell transplant. This rearrangement joins TRBV4 to TRBJ2-7, with TRBD1 matching 9 bases. This CDR3 reads CASSTGTGPYEQYF. The covered CDR3 bases are TGTGCCAGCAGCACCGGGACAGGGCCTTATGAACAGTAC.